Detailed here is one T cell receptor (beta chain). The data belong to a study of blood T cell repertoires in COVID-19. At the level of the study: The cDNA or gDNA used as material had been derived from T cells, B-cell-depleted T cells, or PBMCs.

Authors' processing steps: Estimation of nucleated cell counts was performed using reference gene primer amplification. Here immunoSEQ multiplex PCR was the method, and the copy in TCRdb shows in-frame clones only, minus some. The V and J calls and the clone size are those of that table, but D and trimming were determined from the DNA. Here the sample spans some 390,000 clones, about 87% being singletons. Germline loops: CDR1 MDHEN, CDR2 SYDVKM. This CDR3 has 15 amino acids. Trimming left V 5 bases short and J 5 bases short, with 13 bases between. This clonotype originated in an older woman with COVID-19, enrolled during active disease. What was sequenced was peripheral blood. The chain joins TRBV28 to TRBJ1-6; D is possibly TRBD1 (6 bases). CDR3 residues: CASSIGGQNNSPLHF. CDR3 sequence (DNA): TGTGCCAGCAGTATCGGAGGACAGAATAATTCACCCCTCCACTTT.